This T cell receptor (beta chain) was sequenced in a study of beta chain features in type 1 diabetes. Whole-study context: All samples combined gave 90 million to 130 million sorted cells for examination.

Reverse transcription of all isolated RNA meant that expressed TCRB transcripts were sequenced. The method was immunoSEQ multiplex PCR; TCRdb's version includes in-frame clones alone and lacks a portion of them. This table has hundreds of thousands of clones, 25% to 35% appearing once. This CDR3 has 15 amino acids. V dropped 5 bases and J dropped 8; count of bases not matched to a gene: 5. CDR1 is SGHTA and CDR2 is FQGNSA in the germline V gene. This receptor was identified in a young man in good health. Sample: naive CD4+ T cells from blood. The rearrangement uses TRBV7-2 and TRBJ2-1; 14 bases agree with TRBD2. CDR3 sequence: CASSTGLAGAYEQFF. The CDR3 nucleotides read TGTGCCAGCAGCACGGGACTAGCGGGAGCGTATGAGCAGTTCTTC.